Below, one TCR beta chain is given with its context. The repertoire was sequenced with immunoSEQ multiplex PCR; TCRdb's copy has only in-frame clones and lacks some. The table includes around 40,000 clones, 89% detected once. Germline V gene sequence: CDR1 MNHEY, CDR2 SVGAGI. The CDR3 totals 15 residues. Trimming pared 6 bases from V and 1 base from J, leaving 16 bases between. This entry comes from a study of blood T cell repertoires in COVID-19. Whole-study context: The origin of the acute and convalescent COVID-19 samples was the United States, Italy and Spain.

The chain joins TRBV6-5 to TRBJ2-7, with a weak D call TRBD1 (6 bases). This receptor was taken from a human donor in a cohort sampled during active COVID-19. The sample comprised peripheral blood. The CDR3 loop reads CASRRGQKDSYEQYF. CDR3 bases: TGTGCCAGCAGGCGTGGACAGAAGGATTCCTACGAGCAGTACTTC.